This T cell receptor (beta chain) was captured by sequencing in a study of blood T cell repertoires in COVID-19. Study in general: Sites across the United States, Italy and Spain contributed samples from acute and convalescent COVID-19. T cells, B-cell-depleted T cells, or PBMCs supplied cDNA or gDNA.

This CDR3 comprises 15 residues. Germline V CDR1 and CDR2: MDHEN, SYDVKM. Trimming took off 5 bases at V and 4 bases at J, with 17 bases between the two ends. Original analysis: It was from reference gene primer amplification that nucleated cell counts were estimated. Using immunoSEQ multiplex PCR, the repertoire was profiled, and TCRdb retains in-frame clones only, with some absent. V, J and clone size are taken as reported in that table, and D and trimming were inferred from the DNA itself. The data show hundreds of thousands of clones, with 85% seen just once and approximately 3.7% held by the top ten.

The sequence came from a woman aged 18-30 years with acute or convalescent COVID-19. The specimen sequenced was peripheral blood. This rearrangement joins TRBV28 to TRBJ1-2; perhaps TRBD1 as D (5 bases). The DNA of the CDR3 is TGTGCCAGCAGTCCACTACAGGATGCTGGCTATGGCTACACCTTC. It yields the protein CASSPLQDAGYGYTF.